This T cell receptor beta chain was captured by sequencing in a study of T cells in Graves' hyperthyroidism and ophthalmopathy (dated by TCRdb to between 2018 and 2020). Background on the whole study: Peripheral blood was sampled at the time of initial diagnosis, prior to any treatment. A discovery cohort of approximately 97 patients, 43 with Graves' ophthalmopathy and approximately 60 with stable Graves' hyperthyroidism, was used to find distinguishing TCR V-J signatures. Prospective prediction of ophthalmopathy was tested in an independent validation cohort consisting of some 18 hyperthyroidism patients and around 17 patients who later progressed to ophthalmopathy. For training and testing, the 100 or so patients in the discovery cohort were randomly divided in a 7:3 ratio. The study also compared thyroid tissue and blood T-cell repertoires from about six Graves' hyperthyroidism patients. After blood sampling, hyperthyroidism patients were treated with methimazole at a starting dose of 30 mg daily, and ophthalmopathy patients were treated with high-dose intravenous methylprednisolone. TCR Vbeta CDR3 sequencing of roughly 140 peripheral blood samples (approximately 44 ophthalmopathy, under 80 hyperthyroidism and around 17 progressor patients) is reported in the paper.

In its sample, this clonotype was seen a few times. It has no known antigen specificity. Within one base of it there is no much larger clone, and no base qualities were kept. On the study overall, not on this receptor specifically: In validation, the model predicted progression to ophthalmopathy with 55% to 71% sensitivity and over 72% specificity, a median of about 6 months before onset. No statistical method was used to set the sample size in advance, and investigators knew the group allocation. Most expanded thyroid clonotypes (frequency above 0.001) were also detected in blood, a finding suggesting that blood repertoires may reflect thyroid immune responses. In cross-validation, a model built on a 13 V-J signature told ophthalmopathy apart from stable hyperthyroidism with about 90% sensitivity and about 81% specificity, and in testing the same model reached 80%/75%.

Hyperthyroidism patients were newly diagnosed, had a disease duration of under 2 months, and were aged 18 to 65 years. Exclusion was applied to patients with uncontrolled infections, other autoimmune diseases, pregnancy or lactation. Diagnoses were based on clinical symptoms, serum thyroxine and TRAb, thyroid ultrasound and orbital computed tomography. Blood from progressor patients was drawn when they were first diagnosed with hyperthyroidism, before any ophthalmopathy symptoms appeared. PBMCs were isolated from about 10 ml of fresh peripheral blood by Ficoll-Paque density gradient centrifugation. Progressor patients were initially diagnosed with Graves' hyperthyroidism and developed ophthalmopathy during follow-up. Total RNA was extracted with Trizol reagent, and quality was checked on an Agilent 2100 Bioanalyzer. The germline V end is reduced by 7 bases and the J end by 0 bases; junction bases left unmatched: 10. Per the germline V gene, SNHLY is the CDR1 and FYNNEI is the CDR2. From cysteine to phenylalanine, the CDR3 is 16 amino acids long. This entry keeps only the CDR3 DNA: 48 bases, framed from base 1.

TCR beta CDR3 regions were amplified from RNA transcripts. A first-round RT-PCR of the TCR CDR3 used the HTBI primer set with the Qiagen OneStep RT-PCR kit. Libraries were constructed in a second round of multiplex PCR, after which size selection and purification were performed. The libraries were sequenced on an Illumina HiSeq2000 using paired-end 100 bp reads. In the original analysis: SOAPnuke was used to process the raw data, removing reads that contained adapters or uncalled bases, had a mean Phred below 15, or lacked an exact match to the constant primer or identifier. COPE v1.2.5 was used to merge the high-quality paired reads, and each unique nucleotide sequence was defined as a clonotype. Clonotypes were aligned to IMGT TRBV, TRBD and TRBJ reference segments using MiTCR v1.1. Only V-J combinations with frequency above 0.0001, covering 99% to 99.2% of repertoires, were analysed. A TCS score was defined as the ratio of F50 (clonal expansion) to E x V (chaos), with BLOSUM62-based TCRdist applied between CDR3 peptides within each V-J. Welch's t-statistics and random forest reduced 514 V-J features to fewer than 15, which were used in a naive Bayes classifier (R e1071). TCRdb passed the public sequencing reads through fastp at Q25 and MiXCR, retaining productive beta sequences. Every entry covers one CDR3 protein and lists the most common genes and DNA from its rows. The V and J calls here are based on TCRdb, not the publication. Here the sample has 690,000 or so distinct CDR3 sequences; about 17% occur a single time. Over 15% of the sample is taken by the ten largest.

Input material: blood. The sequence links TRBV2 to TRBJ2-5; 8 middle bases align to TRBD2. The sequence derives from a woman between 45 and 60 years old with Graves' hyperthyroidism that later progressed to Graves' ophthalmopathy. CDR3 sequence: CASNPVVAGYQETQYF. The DNA sequence follows: TGTGCCAGCAACCCCGTGGTAGCGGGGTACCAAGAGACCCAGTACTTC.